This T cell receptor (beta chain) was found in a study of T cell repertoires in cytomegalovirus infection. TCRdb independently ran MiXCR on the reads; one entry per CDR3 protein. The sample gives some 200,000 distinct CDR3 sequences, approximately 19% of which show up once; roughly 2.9% is in the top ten. This clonotype has a count of ten or more. Sequenced sample: PBMCs. The TCR originated in a human donor in good health (CMV status not recorded). Some clones in this sample may be carry-over from other donors' samples.

CDR3: CASSLEGRGRDEQYF. The CDR3 bases are TGTGCCAGCAGCTTAGAAGGCAGGGGGCGCGACGAGCAGTACTTC. The rearrangement links TRBV7-2 to TRBJ2-7, with 8 bases lining up with TRBD1. CDR1 and CDR2 from the germline V gene are SGHTA and FQGNSA. J lost 5 bases, V lost 1 base, and 7 bases had no gene match. This CDR3 has 15 residues. The variable domain in full, completed from reference TRBV7-2 and TRBJ2-7, reads GAGVSQSPSNKVTEKGKDVELRCDPISGHTALYWYRQSLGQGLEFLIYFQGNSAPDKSGLPSDRFSAERTGGSVSTLTIQRTQQEDSAVYLCASSLEGRGRDEQYFGPGTRLTVT.